A selection of T cell receptor beta chains follows, all from one sample in a study of beta chain features in type 1 diabetes. Sequenced by immunoSEQ multiplex PCR; TCRdb stores in-frame clones only, minus some. The data contain around 250,000 clones, about 26% of them singletons. Source material: central memory CD4+ T cells from blood. The receptors were gathered from a man aged 30-40 years in good health. CDR3s leave out the opening cysteine and the closing phenylalanine or tryptophan. Each record gives: D gene, V gene, CDR3 protein. D genes are given only for firm matches.

>NA|TRBV5-1
ASNLPGDETQY
>NA|TRBV21-1
ASSKPLGEAF
>TRBD2|TRBV7-2
ASSLRGLARDEQF
>NA|TRBV30
AWSVHLGRNTEAF
>NA|TRBV30
AWGEAGSNQPQH
>NA|TRBV25-1
ASSDQGGGDTQY
>NA|TRBV11-2
ASSLRPNRDTQY
>NA|TRBV5-1
ASSLWDGNEQF
>TRBD2|TRBV23-1
ASSQASGALGETQY
>NA|TRBV19
ASSATGLHNQPGNQPQH
>NA|TRBV30
AWGRRNTEAF
>TRBD2|TRBV2
ASSIGGRLAGAGTGELF
>TRBD1|TRBV7-9
ASSPRQGKETQY
>TRBD1|TRBV27
ASSLTGTGYDNEQF
>TRBD1|TRBV7-9
ASSFWTGGGEQF
>TRBD1|TRBV7-9
ASSLTQGANEQF
>NA|TRBV25-1
ASSQGFHSYEQY
>TRBD1|TRBV25-1
ASSDTGGAADTQY
>NA|TRBV7-2
ASSLVNGGNTDTQY
>NA|TRBV28
ASSTPNEQF
>NA|TRBV10-3
ATGSGIPGDTQY
>NA|TRBV6-5
ASSYNPGARFQELF
>NA|TRBV2
ASRAGTPRDEQY
>NA|TRBV27
ASSLNSLGTDTQY
>NA|TRBV19
ASSIKVHPSYEQY
>TRBD2|TRBV18
ASSPGIAGDFEQY
>NA|TRBV7-9
ASSLAGSYEQY
>NA|TRBV10-3
AISDGGRETQY
>TRBD1|TRBV5-1
ASSYTQGSSYEQY
>NA|TRBV7-9
ASSSDLVGSLLYEQY
>NA|TRBV28
ASSPRQGFIDTQY
>NA|TRBV20-1
SARVLGEWV
>TRBD1|TRBV5-1
ASSLGGTGVSPLH
>NA|TRBV7-9
ASSLAQDTTKNIQY
>TRBD1|TRBV27
ASSPLGWDRAGVIQY
>NA|TRBV7-2
ASTEQGGAYNEQF
>TRBD1|TRBV7-2
ASSPQTGSSYNSPLH
>NA|TRBV27
ASTRSPNYGYT